The rows below give T cell receptor beta chains drawn from one sample of a study of blood T cell repertoires in COVID-19. The data were produced by immunoSEQ multiplex PCR, yet TCRdb's version contains in-frame clones alone and is incomplete. The sample holds around 100,000 clones, more than 75% seen once. Sequenced: peripheral blood. The receptors were sampled from a man in his forties with acute or convalescent COVID-19. Both conserved end residues are part of each CDR3. The D gene is left open where the match is weak. Some rows mark clone size as missing; the rest say once, few, many or name a class of expanded clone.

D: -; V: TRBV7-9; size: -; J: TRBJ2-3; DNA: TGTGCCAGCAGCCCGGGACTGAGCACAGATACGCAGTATTTT; CDR3: CASSPGLSTDTQYF
D: TRBD1; V: TRBV18; size: -; J: TRBJ1-5; DNA: TGTGCCAGCTCACCTGAAGGGACAGGGGCCCTTTGGCCCCAGCATTTT; CDR3: CASSPEGTGALWPQHF
D: TRBD1; V: TRBV6-5; size: -; J: TRBJ2-5; DNA: TGTGCCAGCAGCTATAACAGGGGAGAGACCCAGTACTTC; CDR3: CASSYNRGETQYF
D: -; V: TRBV2; size: -; J: TRBJ1-1; DNA: TGTGCCAGCAGTGACAGCCGGGCGGGGACTGAAGCTTTCTTT; CDR3: CASSDSRAGTEAFF
D: -; V: TRBV5-1; size: once; J: TRBJ2-5; DNA: TGCGCCAGCAGCTTAGGAACGACGACAGTACGGGAGACCCAGTACTTC; CDR3: CASSLGTTTVRETQYF
D: TRBD2; V: TRBV5-1; size: once; J: TRBJ2-3; DNA: TGCGCCAGCAGCTTGGAACTAGCGGGAGGGCAAGATACGCAGTATTTT; CDR3: CASSLELAGGQDTQYF
D: -; V: TRBV7-9; size: -; J: TRBJ1-4; DNA: TGTGCCAGCAGCCCCCAAGGAGGGGGGGCGATTAATGAAAAACTGTTTTTT; CDR3: CASSPQGGGAINEKLFF
D: TRBD1; V: TRBV11-1; size: -; J: TRBJ1-4; DNA: TGTGCCAGCAGCCCGAGGACAGGGATTAATGAAAAACTGTTTTTT; CDR3: CASSPRTGINEKLFF
D: -; V: TRBV6-5; size: few; J: TRBJ2-5; DNA: TGTGCCAGCAGTTCTTTAGCCCTCCCAGAGACCCAGTACTTC; CDR3: CASSSLALPETQYF
D: -; V: TRBV3-1/TRBV3-2; size: -; J: TRBJ2-1; DNA: TGTGCCAGCAGACCAGGCCAGAACAATGAGCAGTTCTTC; CDR3: CASRPGQNNEQFF
D: -; V: TRBV5-5; size: -; J: TRBJ1-1; DNA: TGTGCCAGCAGCTTGAGAGGGAACTCGAACACTGAAGCTTTCTTT; CDR3: CASSLRGNSNTEAFF
D: -; V: TRBV6-5; size: once; J: TRBJ1-5; DNA: TGTGCCAGCAGCCCCACGACAGTCAATCAGCCCCAGCATTTT; CDR3: CASSPTTVNQPQHF
D: -; V: TRBV5-6; size: -; J: TRBJ1-5; DNA: TGTGCCAGCAGCTTGACAGGGCGGCAGCCCCAGCATTTT; CDR3: CASSLTGRQPQHF
D: -; V: TRBV7-2; size: -; J: TRBJ2-3; DNA: TGTGCCAGCAGCCCTACGCGAGATACGCAGTATTTT; CDR3: CASSPTRDTQYF
D: -; V: TRBV30; size: -; J: TRBJ2-1; DNA: TGTGCCTGGAGTGTTCCTCACACCCGAGGCAATGAGCAGTTCTTC; CDR3: CAWSVPHTRGNEQFF
D: -; V: TRBV6-4; size: -; J: TRBJ2-7; DNA: TGTGCCAGCAGTGACTCGCACGGGGTAGGCGAGCAGTACTTC; CDR3: CASSDSHGVGEQYF
D: -; V: TRBV5-6; size: -; J: TRBJ1-5; DNA: TGTGCCAGCAGCCGGACAGGCAATCAGCCCCAGCATTTT; CDR3: CASSRTGNQPQHF
D: -; V: TRBV4-3; size: few; J: TRBJ1-4; DNA: TGCGCCAGCAGCCAAGGATTAGGCAGGGATGAAAAACTGTTTTTT; CDR3: CASSQGLGRDEKLFF
D: TRBD1; V: TRBV5-1; size: -; J: TRBJ1-4; DNA: TGCGCCAGCAGCTTGGAGGGACAGGGGGCGGAAAAACTGTTTTTT; CDR3: CASSLEGQGAEKLFF
D: TRBD1; V: TRBV19; size: -; J: TRBJ1-1; DNA: TGTGCCAGTACTTTTGGGACAGGGGGAAACACTGAAGCTTTCTTT; CDR3: CASTFGTGGNTEAFF
D: -; V: TRBV12-3/TRBV12-4; size: few; J: TRBJ2-2; DNA: TGTGCCAGCGTTCTAGCGACCACCGGGGAGCTGTTTTTT; CDR3: CASVLATTGELFF